The 21 T cell receptor beta chains presented below share a single source sample, sequenced in a study of graft-versus-host responses after intestinal transplantation. Clones were read by immunoSEQ multiplex PCR, and TCRdb kept only the in-frame ones, dropping some. The table shows tens of thousands of clones, with roughly four fifths occurring only once. This specimen was PBMCs, taken about 1,000 days after transplant. The receptors shown here come from a human patient who received an intestinal transplant, so some T cells may come from the graft donor.

J is TRBJ2-1 and V is TRBV7-9; tentative D call: TRBD1 (7 bases). The germline gives CDR1 SEHNR, CDR2 FQNEAQ (reference sequence). The CDR3 totals 17 residues. Trimming pared 2 bases from V and 2 bases from J, leaving 16 bases between. CDR3 region: CASSLPWRGLPYNEQFF. The CDR3 DNA is TGTGCCAGCAGCTTACCCTGGAGGGGGCTACCCTACAATGAGCAGTTCTTC.

The rearrangement uses TRBV28 and TRBJ1-2; 8 bases are a match to TRBD1. V was clipped by 4 bases and J by 4 bases; unmatched bases: 11. Germline V gene data show CDR1 as MDHEN and CDR2 as SYDVKM. This CDR3 comprises 16 residues. For the CDR3, the DNA is TGTGCCAGCAGTTCCGGAGGACAGGGTGAGGGCTATGGCTACACCTTC. Its translation: CASSSGGQGEGYGYTF.

The chain employs TRBV21-1 and TRBJ2-7; TRBD1, the table's D call, was not compared with the DNA. TRBV21-1 is labeled a pseudogene. CDR3 size: 13 residues. The CDR3 DNA is TGTGCCAGCAGGCGCGGGACAGGGGCCGAGCAGTACTTC. Translation gives CASRRGTGAEQYF.

V usage is TRBV2 and J usage is TRBJ1-1; D possibly corresponds to TRBD1 (6 bases). With 4 bases removed from V and 6 bases from J, the gap between germline ends came to 27 bases. The CDR3 loop spans 18 amino acids. The germline gives CDR1 SNHLY, CDR2 FYNNEI. The CDR3 region is CASSGRTETSFVGAEAFF. CDR3 DNA: TGTGCCAGCAGTGGCCGGACAGAGACTAGTTTTGTGGGGGCTGAAGCTTTCTTT. The variable domain in full, with the rest retrieved from reference TRBV2 and TRBJ1-1, is EPEVTQTPSHQVTQMGQEVILRCVPISNHLYFYWYRQILGQKVEFLVSFYNNEISEKSEIFDDQFSVERPDGSNFTLKIRSTKLEDSAMYFCASSGRTETSFVGAEAFFGQGTRLTVV.

This chain joins TRBV19 and TRBJ2-5; 11 bases align to TRBD1. The CDR3 covers 14 residues. Germline CDR1 is LNHDA and CDR2 is SQIVND (reference sequence). Losses at the gene ends were 5 bases for V and 5 bases for J; bases not matched to a gene: 4. DNA of the CDR3: TGTGCCAGTAGTCCGCGGGACAGGGGGGAGACCCAGTACTTC. It yields the protein CASSPRDRGETQYF.

The genes are TRBV30 and TRBJ1-3; D might be TRBD1 (5 bases). In germline, CDR1 is GTSNPN, CDR2 SVGIG (reference sequence). CDR3 length: 15 amino acids. Trimming took off 2 bases at V and 1 base at J, with 12 bases between the two ends. In DNA, the CDR3 is TGTGCCTGGAGTAGTTGGGGGGGGTCTGGAAACACCATATATTTT. Translated: CAWSSWGGSGNTIYF.

This rearrangement joins TRBV7-9 to TRBJ2-7; possible D gene TRBD1, 6 bases. There are 14 residues in the CDR3. V gave up 1 base and J gave up 2 bases, with 9 bases separating them. Germline V lookup: CDR1 SEHNR, CDR2 FQNEAQ (reference sequence). The CDR3 DNA reads TGTGCCAGCAGCTTAGAGGACAGAACCTACGAGCAGTACTTC. It encodes CASSLEDRTYEQYF.

The rearrangement links TRBV11-2 to TRBJ1-1; possibly TRBD1 for D (5 bases). CDR3 length: 15 residues. Germline CDR1 reads SGHAT; CDR2 reads FQNNGV. Trimming removed 7 bases from V and 4 bases from J, with 19 bases in between. In DNA form, the CDR3 reads TGTGCCAGCATCGACCGGGGGACTGGGTTCACTGAAGCTTTCTTT. Translated, it gives CASIDRGTGFTEAFF.

The V call is TRBV27, the J call TRBJ2-3, with TRBD1 matching over 8 bases. Germline V lookup: CDR1 MNHEY, CDR2 SMNVEV (reference sequence). This CDR3 has 14 residues. The V segment lost 5 bases and the J segment 3 bases; nucleotides outside the gene matches: 4. CDR3 coding DNA: TGTGCCAGCAGTCCTGGACAGGGAACAGATACGCAGTATTTT. Translated, it gives CASSPGQGTDTQYF.

The table lists this clone with a count of one. V is TRBV19 and J is TRBJ1-2; no firm D call. Trimming pared 3 bases from V and 8 bases from J, leaving 7 bases between. Germline loops: CDR1 LNHDA, CDR2 SQIVND (reference sequence). The CDR3 covers 11 residues. In DNA, the CDR3 is TGTGCCAGTAGTATTTTGGGGGGCTACACCTTC. Its translation is CASSILGGYTF.

The chain uses TRBV4-2 and TRBJ2-1, with 11 bases that match TRBD2. The junction had 4 bases not matched to a gene; V was cut back by 3 bases and J by 3 bases. This CDR3 contains 16 residues. Germline V gene lookup returns CDR1 LGHNA and CDR2 YNFKEQ. The CDR3 loop reads CASSQSLAGVYNEQFF. The CDR3, as DNA: TGTGCCAGCAGCCAGTCACTAGCGGGGGTCTACAATGAGCAGTTCTTC.

The chain uses TRBV6-1 and TRBJ2-2; 10 bases match TRBD2. V was pared by 2 bases and J by 3 bases, with 0 bases of the junction left unmatched. This CDR3 has 15 amino acids. The V gene's germline CDR1 is MNHNS and CDR2 SASEGT. CDR3 sequence: CASSELAGDTGELFF. As DNA, the CDR3 is TGTGCCAGCAGTGAACTAGCGGGAGACACCGGGGAGCTGTTTTTT.

The V gene is TRBV9, the J gene TRBJ2-3, with TRBD2 matching over 7 bases. Unmatched junction bases numbered 6, after V lost 0 bases and J lost 2 bases. This CDR3 is built from 16 residues. Germline V lookup: CDR1 SGDLS, CDR2 YYNGEE. The CDR3 here is CASSVAASGNTDTQYF. CDR3 nucleotides: TGTGCCAGCAGCGTAGCGGCTAGCGGAAACACAGATACGCAGTATTTT. Looking up the rest from reference TRBV9 and TRBJ2-3 gives the full variable domain: DSGVTQTPKHLITATGQRVTLRCSPRSGDLSVYWYQQSLDQGLQFLIQYYNGEERAKGNILERFSAQQFPDLHSELNLSSLELGDSALYFCASSVAASGNTDTQYFGPGTRLTVL.

The chain joins TRBV27 to TRBJ2-7, with D hard to call. Between the trimmed V and J ends, which lost 2 bases and 2 bases, there was a span of 13 bases. CDR1 and CDR2 from the germline V gene are MNHEY and SMNVEV (reference sequence). The CDR3 has 15 amino acids. The CDR3 coding sequence is TGTGCCAGCAGTTTACGTGGGGTACCCCCCTACGAGCAGTACTTC. Its translation: CASSLRGVPPYEQYF.

This sequence joins TRBV4-1 and TRBJ2-2, with 9 bases aligning to TRBD2. The germline gives CDR1 MGHRA, CDR2 YSYEKL. Losses at the gene ends were 5 bases for V and 6 bases for J; bases not matched to a gene: 16. The CDR3 extends over 18 amino acids. The CDR3: CASSDLAGALLGAGELFF. CDR3 coding DNA: TGCGCCAGCAGCGATTTAGCGGGAGCCCTTCTCGGGGCCGGGGAGCTGTTTTTT.

This clone was counted a few times. The chain recombines TRBV5-1 with TRBJ2-5; the D gene could be TRBD1 or TRBD2 (5 bases each). There are 15 residues in the CDR3. Germline lookup yields CDR1 SGHRS and CDR2 YFSETQ. V gave up 0 bases and J gave up 4 bases, with 13 bases separating them. The CDR3 loop is CASSLEVGEIETQYF. Written as DNA, the CDR3 is TGCGCCAGCAGCTTGGAGGTGGGGGAAATAGAGACCCAGTACTTC.

The chain employs TRBV7-3 and TRBJ2-3, with TRBD2 identical over 11 bases. Germline V CDR1 and CDR2: SGHTA, FQGTGA. This CDR3 comprises 18 residues. After removal of 6 bases from V and 0 bases from J, the junction contained 11 bases not matched to a gene. CDR3 DNA sequence: TGTGCCAGCAGTCCCGGGACTAGCGGTTACACTAGCACAGATACGCAGTATTTT. Translation: CASSPGTSGYTSTDTQYF.

The chain has TRBV7-6 and TRBJ2-7; no clear D. V lost 0 bases and J 5 bases, leaving 8 bases between the germline ends. This CDR3 region has 13 residues. Germline V lookup: CDR1 SGHVS, CDR2 FNYEAQ. The chain's CDR3 is CASSLAQPDEQYF. The CDR3, as DNA: TGTGCCAGCAGCTTAGCTCAGCCGGACGAGCAGTACTTC.

This rearrangement joins TRBV4-1 to TRBJ2-7; D tentatively fits TRBD1 or TRBD2 (5 bases each). Per germline, CDR1 MGHRA and CDR2 YSYEKL. This CDR3 has 14 residues. Trimming took 1 base from V and 5 from J, leaving 12 bases between them. For the CDR3, the DNA is TGCGCCAGCAGCCAAGGGAAAGGGGACGACGAGCAGTACTTC. This gives the protein CASSQGKGDDEQYF.

V is TRBV6-5 and J is TRBJ2-2; D remains unclear. Trimming cost V 0 bases and J 6 bases, with 2 bases left between them. Germline V CDR1 and CDR2: MNHEY, SVGAGI. This CDR3 is 12 amino acids long. CDR3 DNA sequence: TGTGCCAGCAGTTACTCGGCCGGGGAGCTGTTTTTT. Residues: CASSYSAGELFF.

This clone was seen only a few times. The rearrangement joins TRBV6-1 to TRBJ2-7; 7 positions agree with TRBD2. V gave up 1 base and J gave up 0 bases; unmatched junction bases: 3. Germline loops: CDR1 MNHNS, CDR2 SASEGT. This CDR3 has 15 residues. The CDR3 is CASSEEGGSSYEQYF. The DNA of the CDR3 is TGTGCCAGCAGTGAAGAGGGAGGGAGCTCCTACGAGCAGTACTTC.